This is a list of T cell receptor beta chains from one sample in a study of human T cells and chemical hapten exposure. TCRdb reprocessed the RACE reads with MiXCR, giving one entry per CDR3 protein. The sample holds under 200,000 distinct CDR3 sequences, 25% to 30% seen once. Sequenced here: whole blood, sampled in connection with sensitization to the hapten diphenylcyclopropenone (DPC). The source is a woman aged 18-29 years with alopecia areata. Some clones in this sample may be carry-over from other donors' samples. CDR3s include the opening cysteine and the closing phenylalanine or tryptophan. D genes are given only for firm matches. Not every row has a clone size; where given, it reads once, few, many or a size class.

TRBD2,15,.,TRBV4-2,TRBJ2-7,TGTGCCAGCAGCCAGATAGCGGGGGGCTCCTACGAGCAGTACTTC,CASSQIAGGSYEQYF
.,16,.,TRBV2,TRBJ1-4,TGTGCCAGCAGCCAAAGGGTTCCAAGCTTAAATGAAAAACTGTTTTTT,CASSQRVPSLNEKLFF
.,12,.,TRBV7-9,TRBJ1-1,TGTGCCAGCAGCGCAGACAGGACCAGGGTATTCTTT,CASSADRTRVFF
.,14,.,TRBV6-2/TRBV6-3,TRBJ1-1,TGTGCCAGCAGTAGCGACAGGTCTAACACTGAAGCTTTCTTT,CASSSDRSNTEAFF
TRBD1,14,few,TRBV5-1,TRBJ1-6,TGCGCCAGCAGCCACGCCGAGGGGGCCTCACCCCTCCACTTT,CASSHAEGASPLHF
.,16,.,TRBV9,TRBJ2-3,TGTGCCAGCAGCGTTCCTTCACGCGCGACCCCCGATACGCAGTATTTT,CASSVPSRATPDTQYF
.,14,few,TRBV4-3,TRBJ2-5,TGCGCCAGCAGCCGGGCCTGGGGGGTAGAGACCCAGTACTTC,CASSRAWGVETQYF
TRBD1,15,.,TRBV12-3/TRBV12-4,TRBJ1-1,TGTGCCAGCAGTTTCCCCGGACAGGGGAACACTGAAGCTTTCTTT,CASSFPGQGNTEAFF
.,14,.,TRBV9,TRBJ2-1,TGTGCCAGCAGCCCCCCAGGAGGATACAATGAGCAGTTCTTC,CASSPPGGYNEQFF
TRBD1,13,few,TRBV13,TRBJ2-7,TGTGCCAGCAGGGGACAGGCCTCCTACGAGCAGTACTTC,CASRGQASYEQYF
.,16,few,TRBV4-2,TRBJ1-2,TGTGCCAGCAGCCAAGGACTGAACAGAGCTAACTATGGCTACACCTTC,CASSQGLNRANYGYTF
.,14,.,TRBV11-1,TRBJ1-3,TGTGCCAGCAGCTACCTGAGTCGCGGAAACACCATATATTTT,CASSYLSRGNTIYF
.,18,few,TRBV28,TRBJ1-5,TGTGCCAGCAGCACAAGATTCGGACCCCAAGGGAGCAATCAGCCCCAGCATTTT,CASSTRFGPQGSNQPQHF
TRBD2,17,few,TRBV20-1,TRBJ2-7,TGCAGTGCTCGTCGGGCCCCGGGACTAGCGCCTTCCTACGAGCAGTACTTC,CSARRAPGLAPSYEQYF
TRBD1,14,.,TRBV7-9,TRBJ1-1,TGTGCCAGCCGGGACAGGGGGCCGGGCGCTGAAGCTTTCTTT,CASRDRGPGAEAFF
TRBD1,14,.,TRBV20-1,TRBJ2-5,TGCAGTGCCACCGGGACAGGGGGTAAAGAGACCCAGTACTTC,CSATGTGGKETQYF
.,14,.,TRBV4-1,TRBJ2-7,TGCGCCAGCAGCCAGATCAGGGGGGCCTACGAGCAGTACTTC,CASSQIRGAYEQYF
.,14,few,TRBV7-2,TRBJ1-5,TGTGCCAGCAGCCGCCGATCCTTGCATCAGCCCCAGCATTTT,CASSRRSLHQPQHF
TRBD1,15,.,TRBV7-2,TRBJ2-2,TGTGCCAGCAGCTTAGGGGGACAGACCACCGGGGAGCTGTTTTTT,CASSLGGQTTGELFF
.,15,few,TRBV27,TRBJ2-2,TGTGCCAGCAGTTTATCCGGGATGAACACCGGGGAGCTGTTTTTT,CASSLSGMNTGELFF
.,12,.,TRBV20-1,TRBJ2-1,TGCAGTGCTAGACGCACTTCCTACGAGCAGTTCTTC,CSARRTSYEQFF
.,13,.,TRBV7-2,TRBJ2-5,TGTGCCAGCAGCTCCGGCTGGATGGAGACCCAGTACTTC,CASSSGWMETQYF
.,13,.,TRBV7-2,TRBJ2-1,TGTGCCAGCAGCTTAAGTGGTCGGCCTCGACCGTTCTTC,CASSLSGRPRPFF
TRBD1,16,.,TRBV9,TRBJ1-2,TGTGCCAGCAGCGTAGAAGGTGGACAGGGAGGCTATGGCTACACCTTC,CASSVEGGQGGYGYTF
TRBD1,15,.,TRBV7-3,TRBJ2-7,TGTGCCAGCAGCCAAGGGGCGGGACAGGCCTACGAGCAGTACTTC,CASSQGAGQAYEQYF
.,17,.,TRBV15,TRBJ1-5,TGTGCCACCAGCAGAGATATGTCGGGGAATAGCAATCAGCCCCAGCATTTT,CATSRDMSGNSNQPQHF
TRBD1,14,.,TRBV4-1,TRBJ2-4,TGCGCCAGCAGCCAAGGCCGGGACAGGGCCCCGGAGTACTTC,CASSQGRDRAPEYF
.,13,many,TRBV20-1,TRBJ2-7,TGCAGTGCTATTAGGGGGGATGTTCGCGAGCAGTACTTC,CSAIRGDVREQYF
TRBD2,14,few,TRBV20-1,TRBJ2-5,TGCAGTGCCCTGGGACTAGCGGGGCAAGAGACCCAGTACTTC,CSALGLAGQETQYF
TRBD1,21,.,TRBV9,TRBJ2-6,TGTGCCAGCAGCGTAAAGGCACAGGGGATTTCTCTCTCGAGCGGGGCCAACGTCCTGACTTTC,CASSVKAQGISLSSGANVLTF
.,16,.,TRBV7-3,TRBJ2-3,TGTGCCAGCAGCTTAAATCAGGTTACGTCCACAGATACGCAGTATTTT,CASSLNQVTSTDTQYF
TRBD1,13,few,TRBV5-1,TRBJ2-3,TGCGCCAGCAGCTTTCAGGGGGCCGATACGCAGTATTTT,CASSFQGADTQYF
.,13,.,TRBV29-1,TRBJ1-6,TGCAGCGTTGGGGAAGGGGTTGGCTCACCCCTCCACTTT,CSVGEGVGSPLHF
.,14,.,TRBV7-2,TRBJ2-5,TGTGCCAGCAGCTCCACATCAATTCCGGGACTTCAGTACTTC,CASSSTSIPGLQYF
.,13,.,TRBV29-1,TRBJ1-2,TGCAGCGTCCAGGGATCTAGAAGCTATGGCTACACCTTC,CSVQGSRSYGYTF
.,12,.,TRBV12-5,TRBJ1-1,TGTGCTAGTGGACTATCCCGATCCCCGGCTTTCTTT,CASGLSRSPAFF
.,11,.,TRBV20-1,TRBJ2-7,TGCAGTGCTAGAGTGGGGGTCGAGCAGTACTTC,CSARVGVEQYF
.,11,.,TRBV6-1,TRBJ2-7,TGTGCCAGCCTAGAAACCTGGGAGCAGTACTTC,CASLETWEQYF
.,15,.,TRBV20-1,TRBJ2-7,TGCAGTGCCAAACGTACGGGACTTTCATCCTACGAGCAGTACTTC,CSAKRTGLSSYEQYF
.,15,.,TRBV6-5,TRBJ1-2,TGTGCCAGCAGCACGGCAGGCCGGGTTAACTATGGCTACACCTTC,CASSTAGRVNYGYTF
.,19,.,TRBV7-9,TRBJ2-6,TGTGCCAGCAGCCCTAGCATCGGACAGTCCCGAGGGGGGGCCAACGTCCTGACTTTC,CASSPSIGQSRGGANVLTF
.,14,many,TRBV5-1,TRBJ2-7,TGCGCCAGCAGCTTGGTTCCAGGTACCTACGAGCAGTACTTC,CASSLVPGTYEQYF
TRBD1,13,few,TRBV6-5,TRBJ1-1,TGTGCCAGCAGGAGGGGGCTGGTCACTGAAGCTTTCTTT,CASRRGLVTEAFF
.,12,.,TRBV5-1,TRBJ2-5,TGCGCCAGCAGCTCCCTGGGGGAGACCCAGTACTTC,CASSSLGETQYF
TRBD2,14,few,TRBV6-2/TRBV6-3,TRBJ2-1,TGTGCCAGCAGTCTGTTGGCGGGAGCGTGGGAGCAGTTCTTC,CASSLLAGAWEQFF
TRBD1,18,.,TRBV4-1,TRBJ1-1,TGCGCCAGCAGCCAGTCCGGACAGGGGGCGCGACTGAACACTGAAGCTTTCTTT,CASSQSGQGARLNTEAFF
.,12,.,TRBV20-1,TRBJ2-5,TGCAGTGCTAGAGGGGCAGCGGAGACCCAGTACTTC,CSARGAAETQYF
.,16,.,TRBV24-1,TRBJ2-1,TGTGCCACCAGTGAATCGGACTGGGGGACGATCAATGAGCAGTTCTTC,CATSESDWGTINEQFF
.,13,.,TRBV25-1,TRBJ1-2,TGTGCCAGCAGTGAATGGGACATCTATGGCTACACCTTC,CASSEWDIYGYTF
.,16,many,TRBV20-1,TRBJ1-2,TGCAGTGCTAGAGATCCGCGGGGGGTGTCAAGAGATGGCTACACCTTC,CSARDPRGVSRDGYTF
TRBD2,14,.,TRBV9,TRBJ2-3,TGTGCCAGCAGCGTAGTCGGGAGGTCCGGTACGCAGTATTTT,CASSVVGRSGTQYF
TRBD2,16,.,TRBV7-6,TRBJ2-5,TGTGCCAGCAGCTCGGGTACGGGGGGGCGCCAAGAGACCCAGTACTTC,CASSSGTGGRQETQYF
TRBD1,15,.,TRBV20-1,TRBJ2-5,TGCAGTGCTCCCAGGACAGGGGGCTTAGGGGAGACCCAGTACTTC,CSAPRTGGLGETQYF
.,14,few,TRBV12-3/TRBV12-4,TRBJ2-7,TGTGCCAGCAGTTTCCGCGGACCAGGCTGGGAGCAGTACTTC,CASSFRGPGWEQYF
.,12,.,TRBV25-1,TRBJ2-1,TGTGCCAGCAGTGATGTGAACAATGAGCAGTTCTTC,CASSDVNNEQFF
TRBD2,20,few,TRBV9,TRBJ2-1,TGTGCCAGCAGCGTATTCGGGGGACTAGCGGGAGGTACTTCCTACAATGAGCAGTTCTTC,CASSVFGGLAGGTSYNEQFF
TRBD1,14,few,TRBV4-2,TRBJ2-2,TGTGCCAGCAGCAAACAGGGGGCCACCGGGGAGCTGTTTTTT,CASSKQGATGELFF
TRBD1,12,.,TRBV5-1,TRBJ2-4,TGCGCCAGCCGGGACAGGGGATTCATTCAGTACTTC,CASRDRGFIQYF
TRBD1,18,.,TRBV9,TRBJ2-7,TGTGCCAGCAGCTCCAAGATCGGCGGAGCAGGGGGCGTTAACGAGCAGTACTTC,CASSSKIGGAGGVNEQYF